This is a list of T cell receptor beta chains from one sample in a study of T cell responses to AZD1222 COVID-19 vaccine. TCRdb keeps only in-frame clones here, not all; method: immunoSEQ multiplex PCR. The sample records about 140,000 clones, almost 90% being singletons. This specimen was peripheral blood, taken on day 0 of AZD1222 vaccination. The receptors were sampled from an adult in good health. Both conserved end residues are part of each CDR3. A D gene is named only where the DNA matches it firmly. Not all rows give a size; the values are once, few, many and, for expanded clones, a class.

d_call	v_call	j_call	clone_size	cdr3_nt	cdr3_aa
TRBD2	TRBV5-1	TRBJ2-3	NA	TGCGCCAGCAGCTTAGCGGGAGGGCCCTCAGATACGCAGTATTTT	CASSLAGGPSDTQYF
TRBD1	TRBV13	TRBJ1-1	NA	TGTGCCAGCAGCTCGGACAGGGAGACTGAAGCTTTCTTT	CASSSDRETEAFF
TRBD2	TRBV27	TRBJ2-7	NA	TGTGCCAGCCGGGTAGCGGGAGGATACTACGAGCAGTACTTC	CASRVAGGYYEQYF
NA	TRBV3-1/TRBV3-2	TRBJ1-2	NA	TGTGCCAGCAGCCAAGATCCTCAGACTAACTATGGCTACACCTTC	CASSQDPQTNYGYTF
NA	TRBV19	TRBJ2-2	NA	TGTGCCAGTAGTACACCGGGACACCTCACCGGGGAGCTGTTTTTT	CASSTPGHLTGELFF
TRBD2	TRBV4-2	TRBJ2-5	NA	TGTGCCAGCAGCCAAGACGCTAGCGGGAGCGGAGAGACCCAGTACTTC	CASSQDASGSGETQYF
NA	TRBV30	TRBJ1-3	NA	TGTGCCTGGACACCGGGGGCGTCTGGAAACACCATATATTTT	CAWTPGASGNTIYF
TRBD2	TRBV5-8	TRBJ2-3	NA	TGTGCCAGCAGCCGGGGACTAGCGGGAGGGCTTGGAGATACGCAGTATTTT	CASSRGLAGGLGDTQYF
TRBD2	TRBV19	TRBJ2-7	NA	TGTGCCAGTAGTCGGGGAGGGATATACGAGCAGTACTTC	CASSRGGIYEQYF
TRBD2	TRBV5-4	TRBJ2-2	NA	TGTGCCAGCAGCTTGGATGGCGGGAGGGTTGGGGAGCTGTTTTTT	CASSLDGGRVGELFF
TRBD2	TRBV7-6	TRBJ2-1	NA	TGTGCCAGCAGCACCACGCTAGCGGGAGGTTACAATGAGCAGTTCTTC	CASSTTLAGGYNEQFF
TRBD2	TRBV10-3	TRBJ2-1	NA	TGTGCCACCAACCATAGCGGGAGGGACGGGAGTCGATTCTTC	CATNHSGRDGSRFF
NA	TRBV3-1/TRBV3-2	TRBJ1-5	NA	TGTGCCAGCAGCCAATCCCACAGGGAGGACCAGCCCCAGCATTTT	CASSQSHREDQPQHF
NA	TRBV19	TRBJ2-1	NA	TGTGCCAGTAGTCAGACAAGTTCGGTAATTGGTGAGCAGTTCTTC	CASSQTSSVIGEQFF
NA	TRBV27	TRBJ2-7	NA	TGTGCCAGCAGTTTAACTAGCTCCTACGAGCAGTACTTC	CASSLTSSYEQYF
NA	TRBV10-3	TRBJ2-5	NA	TGTGCCATCAGTGGAAAGGGCCCCCAAGAGACCCAGTACTTC	CAISGKGPQETQYF
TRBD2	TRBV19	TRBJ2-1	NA	TGTGCCAGTAGTAGACTAGCGGGACGCCCAAATGAGCAGTTCTTC	CASSRLAGRPNEQFF
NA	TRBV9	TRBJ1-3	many	TGTGCCAGCAGCCCATTCTGGGGCTCTGGAAACACCATATATTTT	CASSPFWGSGNTIYF
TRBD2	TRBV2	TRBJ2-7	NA	TGTGCCAGCACCTCAATGTGGGGCGGGGGCTACGAGCAGTACTTC	CASTSMWGGGYEQYF
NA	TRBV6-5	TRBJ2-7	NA	TGTGCCAGCAGTTATTCGGCAAGCTCCTACGAGCAGTACTTC	CASSYSASSYEQYF
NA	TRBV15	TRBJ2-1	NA	TGTGCCACCAGCAGTGTTTCAAGCTTCTGGAATGAGCAGTTCTTC	CATSSVSSFWNEQFF
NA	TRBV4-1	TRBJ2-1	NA	TGCGCCAGCAGCCAAGAGACGTCCTACAATGAGCAGTTCTTC	CASSQETSYNEQFF
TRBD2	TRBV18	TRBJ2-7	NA	TGTGCCAGCTCACCAGGGCGGGAGGTCAACGAGCAGTACTTC	CASSPGREVNEQYF
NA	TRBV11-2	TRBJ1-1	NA	TGTGCCAGCAGCTTAGTAGGGGGGAGAACTGAAGCTTTCTTT	CASSLVGGRTEAFF
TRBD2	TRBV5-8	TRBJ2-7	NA	TGTGCCAGCAGCGGGGGGGACGGCTACGAGCAGTACTTC	CASSGGDGYEQYF
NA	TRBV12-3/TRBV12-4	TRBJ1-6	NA	TGTGCCAGCAGTTTGGGGTTTTCACCCCTCCACTTT	CASSLGFSPLHF
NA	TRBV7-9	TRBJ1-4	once	TGTGCCAGCAGCTTGGTGGATAATGAAAAACTGTTTTTT	CASSLVDNEKLFF
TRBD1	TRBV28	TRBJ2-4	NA	TGTGCCAGCAATATTGGGGGACAGGGCTCCATTCAGTACTTC	CASNIGGQGSIQYF
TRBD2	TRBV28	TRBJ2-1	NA	TGTGCCAGCAGTTCCATAGCGGGATTGGACAATGAGCAGTTCTTC	CASSSIAGLDNEQFF
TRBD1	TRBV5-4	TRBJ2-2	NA	TGTGCCAGCAGCCGAGAGGGGACAGGGTCGAACACCGGGGAGCTGTTTTTT	CASSREGTGSNTGELFF
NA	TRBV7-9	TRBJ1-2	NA	TGTGCCAGCAGCTCTCCTGGGGATGGCTACACCTTC	CASSSPGDGYTF
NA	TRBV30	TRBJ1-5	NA	TGTGCCTGGAGTGTACAATATCAGCCCCAGCATTTT	CAWSVQYQPQHF
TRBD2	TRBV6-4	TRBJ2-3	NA	TGTGCCAGCAGTGAGAGTAGCGGGAGAACGGATACGCAGTATTTT	CASSESSGRTDTQYF
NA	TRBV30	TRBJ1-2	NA	TGTGCCTGGTCCCGGGGTAGTTCGGGTGGCTACACCTTC	CAWSRGSSGGYTF
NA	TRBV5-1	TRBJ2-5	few	TGCGCCAGCAGCGTGACGGGGGAAGAGACCCAGTACTTC	CASSVTGEETQYF
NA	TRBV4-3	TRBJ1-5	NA	TGCGCCAGCAGCCAAGACGGACAGAGCAATCAGCCCCAGCATTTT	CASSQDGQSNQPQHF
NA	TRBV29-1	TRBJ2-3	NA	TGCAGCGTGGCGGCCCCCTCCAGCACAGATACGCAGTATTTT	CSVAAPSSTDTQYF
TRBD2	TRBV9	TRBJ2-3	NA	TGTGCCAGCACCCGGCTAGCGGGAGTAGGAACAGATACGCAGTATTTT	CASTRLAGVGTDTQYF
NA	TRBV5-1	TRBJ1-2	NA	TGCGCCAGCAGCTCCGGCGGACATGGCTACACCTTC	CASSSGGHGYTF
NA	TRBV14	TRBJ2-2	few	TGTGCCAGCAGGCCGATACCGAACACCGGGGAGCTGTTTTTT	CASRPIPNTGELFF
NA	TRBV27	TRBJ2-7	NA	TGTGCCAGCACCCCCAGGAACCAGGGGAGGGAGCAGTACTTC	CASTPRNQGREQYF
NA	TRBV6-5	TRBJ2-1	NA	TGTGCCAGCAGATCAGAGGGGGTCCTGGTAAATGAGCAGTTCTTC	CASRSEGVLVNEQFF
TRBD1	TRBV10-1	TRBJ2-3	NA	TGCGCCAGCAGCGATGACAGGGGGCCTAGCACAGATACGCAGTATTTT	CASSDDRGPSTDTQYF
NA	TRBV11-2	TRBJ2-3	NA	TGTGCCAGCAGCTTCCGGGGGCGCGTCACAGATACGCAGTATTTT	CASSFRGRVTDTQYF
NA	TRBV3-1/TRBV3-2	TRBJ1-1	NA	TGTGCCAGCAGCCAAGGGGGTAACACTGAAGCTTTCTTT	CASSQGGNTEAFF
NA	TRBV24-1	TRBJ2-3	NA	TGTGCCACCAGTGATCAATTCCGGACAGCTAGCACAGATACGCAGTATTTT	CATSDQFRTASTDTQYF
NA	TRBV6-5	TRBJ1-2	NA	TGTGCCAGCAGGTCCTCACAGCGTAACTATGGCTACACCTTC	CASRSSQRNYGYTF
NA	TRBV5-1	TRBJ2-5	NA	TGCGCCAGCAGCTTGGGTGGACAGACTCAAGAGACCCAGTACTTC	CASSLGGQTQETQYF
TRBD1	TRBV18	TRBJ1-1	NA	TGTGCCAGCTCACCAATGGGACAGATGAACACTGAAGCTTTCTTT	CASSPMGQMNTEAFF
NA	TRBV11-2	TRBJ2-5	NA	TGTGCCAGCAGCTTCCGGGACGGGCAAGAGACCCAGTACTTC	CASSFRDGQETQYF
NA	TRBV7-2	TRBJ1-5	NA	TGTGCCAGCAGCTCCCGGAGGAATCAGCCCCAGCATTTT	CASSSRRNQPQHF